This T cell receptor (beta chain) was sequenced for a study of shared clonotypes between healthy human individuals. Sequenced by immunoSEQ multiplex PCR; TCRdb stores in-frame clones only, minus some. The sample lists 950,000 to 1,100,000 clones; 75% to 80% were seen once. There are a few counts of this clone. Germline V gives CDR1 LNHNV, CDR2 YYDKDF (reference sequence). V shed 3 bases and J shed 0 bases, with 12 bases lying between them. The CDR3 is made up of 15 amino acids. This TCR was sampled from a man in his late teens or twenties in good health. Some clones in this sample may be carry-over from other donors' samples. The chain joins TRBV15 to TRBJ2-7; tentative D call: TRBD1 (6 bases). Sequenced: memory CD4+ T cells from PBMCs. Subset specified: CD45RA-negative fraction. The CDR3, as DNA: TGTGCCACCAGCAGTCACCAGACAGGCTCCTACGAGCAGTACTTC. This translates into CATSSHQTGSYEQYF.